Presented here are 4 T cell receptor beta chains from one specimen sequenced in a study of OX40 agonist ivuxolimab in advanced cancers. The repertoire was sequenced with immunoSEQ multiplex PCR; TCRdb's copy has only in-frame clones and lacks some. The repertoire holds tens of thousands of clones, with about 89% as singletons. The sample consisted of CD4+ or CD8+ T cells sorted from blood, taken in a trial of the OX40 agonist ivuxolimab. The receptors derive from an adult with an advanced solid tumor such as melanoma, head and neck, liver or kidney cancer.

V gene TRBV7-3 combines with J gene TRBJ2-7; a possible D gene is TRBD1 (6 bases). Looked up from germline, CDR1 is SGHTA and CDR2 is FQGTGA. V lost 2 bases, J lost 4 bases, and 15 bases lay in between. The CDR3 runs to 15 residues. CDR3 region: CASSLDTQGLYEQYF. The CDR3 DNA reads as TGTGCCAGCAGCTTAGACACCCAGGGGTTGTACGAGCAGTACTTC.

This clone was observed a few times. This sequence joins TRBV4-1 and TRBJ1-1; 7 bases are a match to TRBD1. Trimming cost V 5 bases and J 0 bases; bases outside gene matches: 6. Germline values: CDR1 MGHRA, CDR2 YSYEKL. The CDR3 is 15 amino acids. CDR3 protein: CASSTRQGLNTEAFF. The CDR3 bases are TGCGCCAGCAGCACCCGACAGGGCTTGAACACTGAAGCTTTCTTT.

This clone was picked up one time. V is TRBV7-3 and J is TRBJ1-1; D call uncertain. Trimming shortened V by 6 bases and J by 3 bases, and 14 bases separated the two germline ends. From germline, CDR1 is SGHTA and CDR2 FQGTGA. This CDR3 is built from 14 residues. The CDR3 region is CASRLTPGYTEAFF. CDR3 sequence (DNA): TGTGCCAGCAGACTGACGCCGGGATACACTGAAGCTTTCTTT.

The genes are TRBV28 and TRBJ2-7; possibly TRBD2 for D (5 bases). The CDR3 length is 13 residues. CDR1 and CDR2 (germline): MDHEN, SYDVKM. The V end was cut by 6 bases, the J end by 0 bases, with 9 bases between. CDR3 sequence: CASSRDSSYEQYF. The CDR3 DNA follows: TGTGCCAGCAGCCGGGATAGCTCCTACGAGCAGTACTTC.